This note documents a single TCR beta chain sequence. Its antigen is currently unknown. The data are from a study of T cells after yellow fever vaccination. Study summary: Researchers used SMART-Seq v4 Ultra Low Input to prepare fractions that had low cell numbers.

One entry per CDR3 protein, called by TCRdb with MiXCR from the 5' RACE reads. The sample lists some 170,000 distinct CDR3 sequences, about a tenth seen once, with under 40% in the top ten. Findings of the study overall: Clones that expanded after primary vaccination mostly reappeared after the booster (96% CD4, about 91% CD8).

The V gene lost 4 bases and the J gene lost 2 bases, with 12 bases spanning the gap. There are 14 residues in the CDR3. Germline V gene data show CDR1 as SGDLS and CDR2 as YYNGEE. This TCR was recovered from a man aged 18 to 29 who received the YFV17D yellow fever vaccine. Sample: CD8+ T cells sorted from PBMCs, taken 45 days after the yellow fever booster vaccination. This sequence joins TRBV9 and TRBJ2-5; D is uncertain. Here the CDR3 reads CASSIDGQQETQYF. CDR3 bases: TGTGCCAGCAGCATAGATGGGCAGCAAGAGACCCAGTACTTC.